Listed below are T cell receptor beta chains from one sample, sequenced in a study of T and B cells in COVID-19 patients. TCRdb reanalysed the multiplex PCR reads using MiXCR and keeps one entry per CDR3 protein. The sample carries about 4,600 distinct CDR3 sequences, 21% recorded once. Sequenced: blood. The receptors come from a human donor with active COVID-19. The CDR3 runs from the conserved cysteine through the conserved F or W. D genes are given only for firm matches. The size entry is marked missing in some rows and otherwise reads once, few, many or a size class.

v_gene	d_gene	abundance	j_gene	len	CDR3nt	CDR3aa
TRBV19	.	medium-sized	TRBJ2-4	17	TGTGCCAGTAGTATAGATGCGGGGTCCGTAGCCAAAAACATTCAGTACTTC	CASSIDAGSVAKNIQYF
TRBV19	.	large	TRBJ2-6	17	TGTGCCAGTAGTTGGGCCGCATCCACTGGCGGGGCCAACGTCCTGACTTTC	CASSWAASTGGANVLTF
TRBV11-2	.	.	TRBJ2-1	15	TGTGCCAGCAGCTTATCCCCAACTAGATTCGGTGAGCAGTTCTTC	CASSLSPTRFGEQFF
TRBV4-3	.	few	TRBJ2-1	16	TGCGCCAGCAGCAAAATGCTTAGGGGGGCTACAAATGAGCAGTTCTTC	CASSKMLRGATNEQFF
TRBV12-3/TRBV12-4	.	few	TRBJ1-2	13	TGTGCCAGCAGTTTAGGAGGGGCCCATGGCTACACCTTC	CASSLGGAHGYTF
TRBV5-1	.	.	TRBJ1-1	12	TGCGCCAGCAGCTTCAGGGACACTGAAGCTTTCTTT	CASSFRDTEAFF
TRBV12-3/TRBV12-4	TRBD2	.	TRBJ2-3	14	TGTGCCAGCGTACGAGCGGGGGTAGCAGATACGCAGTATTTT	CASVRAGVADTQYF
TRBV5-4	.	.	TRBJ2-7	14	TGTGCCAGCAGCTTGGAGAATAACCCCTACGAGCAGTACTTC	CASSLENNPYEQYF
TRBV11-2	TRBD1	few	TRBJ1-4	15	TGTGCCAGCAGCTTAGGGACAGGGGATCGTAAAAAACTGTTTTTT	CASSLGTGDRKKLFF
TRBV7-2	.	.	TRBJ2-1	16	TGTGCCAGCAGGACCGGAGGGGGTGGGGCCTACAATGAGCAGTTCTTC	CASRTGGGGAYNEQFF
TRBV5-4	.	.	TRBJ1-1	14	TGTGCCAGCAGCCTGGGGGGCACGAACACTGAAGCTTTCTTT	CASSLGGTNTEAFF
TRBV5-1	TRBD1	.	TRBJ2-1	15	TGCGCCAGCAGCTCGACCGGGACAGGTCGGAATGAGCAGTTCTTC	CASSSTGTGRNEQFF
TRBV4-3	.	.	TRBJ2-7	18	TGCGCCAGCAGCCGACACTACGCGGACAGCGGCTCTCCCTACGAGCAGTACTTC	CASSRHYADSGSPYEQYF
TRBV19	TRBD2	medium-sized	TRBJ2-7	17	TGTGCCAGTAGTAACCCCAGGGGACTAGCGGGTAGCTACGAGCAGTACTTC	CASSNPRGLAGSYEQYF
TRBV7-4	.	few	TRBJ2-7	14	TGTGCCAGCAGCTTAGATGCAACCTCCTACGAGCAGTACTTC	CASSLDATSYEQYF
TRBV20-1	.	.	TRBJ1-1	13	TGCTGTGCCAAAGCCCTTATGAACACTGAAGCTTTCTTT	CCAKALMNTEAFF
TRBV6-6	.	medium-sized	TRBJ2-7	10	TGTGCCAGCAGGGACTACGAGCAGTACTTC	CASRDYEQYF
TRBV7-9	TRBD1	.	TRBJ1-1	18	TGTGCCAGCAGCTTGCGGCTCCCTTTACAGGGGAGCGGAACTGAAGCTTTCTTT	CASSLRLPLQGSGTEAFF
TRBV5-6	TRBD1	.	TRBJ1-1	14	TGTGCCAGCAGCCCCGACAGGGGGCGAGGGGGAGCTTTCTTT	CASSPDRGRGGAFF
TRBV19	.	large	TRBJ2-5	13	TGTGCCAGTAAGGGCAGGGGCAAGGAGACCCAGTACTTC	CASKGRGKETQYF
TRBV18	TRBD1	few	TRBJ1-3	17	TGTGCCAGCTCACCCCCTCCGACAGGGAGCTCTGGAAACACCATATATTTT	CASSPPPTGSSGNTIYF
TRBV19	TRBD1	medium-sized	TRBJ2-7	15	TGTGCCAGACGAGAATGGACAGGGCTTTTACACGAGCAGTACTTC	CARREWTGLLHEQYF
TRBV19	.	.	TRBJ2-1	15	TGTGCCAGTAGCGTTAGACAGTGGGCAAACAATGAGCAGTTCTTC	CASSVRQWANNEQFF
TRBV11-2	TRBD2	.	TRBJ2-1	17	TGTGCCAGCAGCTCGGATACTAGCGGGGGAATGTACAATGAGCAGTTCTTC	CASSSDTSGGMYNEQFF
TRBV5-6	.	medium-sized	TRBJ2-7	14	TGTGCCAGCAGCTTGGTGATGGACAGCTACGAGCAGTACTTC	CASSLVMDSYEQYF
TRBV6-1	.	.	TRBJ1-2	12	TGTGCCAGCAGGTTACCTCACCTTGGCTACACCTTC	CASRLPHLGYTF
TRBV6-1	.	medium-sized	TRBJ2-5	14	TGTGCCAGCAGTGAAGCAGCAGTACAAGAGACCCAGTACTTC	CASSEAAVQETQYF
TRBV7-2	TRBD1	few	TRBJ1-6	14	TGTGCCAGCTCACCAGGGGGGGTTTATTCACCCCTCCACTTT	CASSPGGVYSPLHF
TRBV7-2	.	.	TRBJ2-5	12	TGTGCCAGCAGGGTCGGAGGAGAGACCCAGTACTTC	CASRVGGETQYF
TRBV30	TRBD2	medium-sized	TRBJ2-3	14	TGTGCCTGTTCGAGACTAGCGAGCACAGATACGCAGTATTTT	CACSRLASTDTQYF
TRBV24-1	TRBD2	few	TRBJ2-2	15	TGTGCCACCAGGAGCGGGAGACAAAACACCGGGGAGCTGTTTTTT	CATRSGRQNTGELFF
TRBV6-4	TRBD2	medium-sized	TRBJ2-1	16	TGTGCCAGCAGTGACTCGTTGCTAGCGGGAGTCAATGAGCAGTTCTTC	CASSDSLLAGVNEQFF
TRBV20-1	.	few	TRBJ1-1	12	TGCAGTGCCCACGCCCCGAACACTGAAGCTTTCTTT	CSAHAPNTEAFF
TRBV24-1	TRBD2	.	TRBJ2-3	16	TGTGCCACCAGTGACCCGAGCGGGGCCGAGCGAGATACGCAGTATTTT	CATSDPSGAERDTQYF
TRBV7-2	.	few	TRBJ2-1	13	TGTGCCAGCAGCCCAGGAGAGGTAACTGTACCGTTCTTC	CASSPGEVTVPFF
TRBV10-3	TRBD1	few	TRBJ1-2	13	TGTGCCATCAGTGTGGACAGGGGGTATGGCTACACCTTC	CAISVDRGYGYTF
TRBV20-1	.	.	TRBJ1-6	15	TGCAGTGCTAGAGATCTGGGGGCGGTATATTCACCCCTCCACTTT	CSARDLGAVYSPLHF
TRBV18	.	medium-sized	TRBJ2-5	14	TGTGCCAGCTCACCACCCCCCGTTGGAGAGACCCAGTACTTC	CASSPPPVGETQYF
TRBV5-1	.	few	TRBJ2-7	15	TGCGCCAGCAGCTTGGCCCAAAACAGGGCCTACGAGCAGTACTTC	CASSLAQNRAYEQYF
TRBV7-6	.	many	TRBJ1-5	15	TGTGCCAGCAGCTTAGATGGGGGATCCAATCAGCCCCAGCATTTT	CASSLDGGSNQPQHF
TRBV7-2	TRBD2	few	TRBJ2-2	14	TGTGCCAGCAGGCCGGGGGGGAACACCGGGGAGCTGTTTTTT	CASRPGGNTGELFF
TRBV20-1	.	many	TRBJ1-6	8	TGCAGTGAGTCACCCCTCCACTTT	CSESPLHF
TRBV20-1	.	.	TRBJ1-3	15	TGCAGTGCTAGGCCTCAGTGGCCCTCTGGAAACACCATATATTTT	CSARPQWPSGNTIYF
TRBV7-2	.	.	TRBJ1-3	15	TGTGCCAGCAGCTTAGCGGGGTCCTCTGGAAACACCATATATTTT	CASSLAGSSGNTIYF
TRBV5-5	.	medium-sized	TRBJ1-2	14	TGTGCCAGCAGTTCCGCACGGGCCAACTATGGCTACACCTTC	CASSSARANYGYTF
TRBV19	.	.	TRBJ2-7	14	TGTGCCAGTAGTATAGCGGGAGCCCTTTACGAGCAGTACTTC	CASSIAGALYEQYF
TRBV20-1	TRBD1	few	TRBJ2-5	14	TGCAGTGCTAGGGACAGGGGGCATCTAGGGACCCAGTACTTC	CSARDRGHLGTQYF
TRBV5-1	TRBD1	many	TRBJ2-7	15	TGCGCCAGCAGCTTACAGGGGGGAAGAGTCTACGAGCAGTACTTC	CASSLQGGRVYEQYF
TRBV28	.	.	TRBJ1-2	16	TGTGCCAGCAGTTCCTCTGGAGCAGGGTGGGTCTATGGCTACACCTTC	CASSSSGAGWVYGYTF
TRBV5-4	.	medium-sized	TRBJ1-4	15	TGTGCCAGCAGCCGGGAGCAGAATAGAAATGAAAAACTGTTTTTT	CASSREQNRNEKLFF
TRBV5-4	.	few	TRBJ1-1	15	TGTGCCAGCAGCTTGGGGGGTGCGGTTGACACTGAAGCTTTCTTT	CASSLGGAVDTEAFF
TRBV12-3/TRBV12-4	TRBD2	medium-sized	TRBJ2-7	14	TGTGCCAGCACCGGGGGGGGAATCGGATACGAGCAGTACTTC	CASTGGGIGYEQYF
TRBV29-1	TRBD2	once	TRBJ2-3	19	TGCAGCGCCTCGGGACTAGCGGGGGGACCATCTTCTAGCACAGATACGCAGTATTTT	CSASGLAGGPSSSTDTQYF
TRBV19	TRBD1	.	TRBJ2-5	14	TGTGCCAGTACCCTACAGGGGGCGGCCGGGGCCCAGTACTTC	CASTLQGAAGAQYF